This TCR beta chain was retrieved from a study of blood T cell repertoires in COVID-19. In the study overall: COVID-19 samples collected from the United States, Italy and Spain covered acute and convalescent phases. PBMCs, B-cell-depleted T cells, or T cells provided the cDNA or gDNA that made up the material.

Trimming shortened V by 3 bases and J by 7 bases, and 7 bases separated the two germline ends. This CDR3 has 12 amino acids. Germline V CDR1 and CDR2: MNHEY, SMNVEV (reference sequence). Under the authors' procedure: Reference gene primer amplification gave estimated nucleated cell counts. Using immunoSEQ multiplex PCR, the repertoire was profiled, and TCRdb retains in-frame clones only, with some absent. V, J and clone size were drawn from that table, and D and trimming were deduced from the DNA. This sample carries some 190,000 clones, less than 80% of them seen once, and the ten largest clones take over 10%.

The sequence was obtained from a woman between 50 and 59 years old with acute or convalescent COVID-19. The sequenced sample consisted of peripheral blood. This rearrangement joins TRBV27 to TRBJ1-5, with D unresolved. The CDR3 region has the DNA TGTGCCAGCAGTTTTCCCGGGCAGCCCCAGCATTTT. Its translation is CASSFPGQPQHF.